What follows are 10 T cell receptor beta chains derived from one specimen sequenced in a study of beta chain features in type 1 diabetes. Whole-study findings and limits: Shorter TCRB CDR3s, moderately but significantly so, were found in Type 1 diabetes patients in all four CD4+ subsets.

These receptors' antigens are unknown. Sequencing targeted expressed TCRB transcripts, as all isolated RNA had been reverse transcribed. Using immunoSEQ multiplex PCR, the repertoire was profiled, and TCRdb retains in-frame clones only, with some absent. The sample has roughly 700,000 clones, 10% to 15% seen once; the top ten hold 0.02% to 0.025%. The source material was naive CD4+ T cells from blood. These receptors came from a man between 18 and 35 years old with type 1 diabetes.

This clone was observed a few times. J is TRBJ1-6 and V is TRBV11-2; tentatively, D is TRBD1 (5 bases). Germline assignment: CDR1 SGHAT and CDR2 FQNNGV. V dropped 5 bases and J dropped 4 bases, with 12 bases sitting between them. This CDR3 contains 15 residues. The CDR3 bases are TGTGCCAGCAGCCCCGGGGCGGATTATAATTCACCCCTCCACTTT. Protein product: CASSPGADYNSPLHF.

Only a few counts were recorded for this clone. CDR3 in DNA: TGTGCCAGCAGTTTTAGGTCCTCTGGAAACACCATATATTTT. It translates to CASSFRSSGNTIYF. The chain carries TRBV28 and TRBJ1-3; D is undetermined. Between the trimmed V and J ends, which lost 3 bases and 0 bases, there was a span of 6 bases. This CDR3 contains 14 residues. Germline CDR1 is MDHEN and CDR2 is SYDVKM.

This chain uses TRBV5-1 with TRBJ2-7; 11 bases agree with TRBD2. J was trimmed by 0 bases and V by 4 bases; bases with no gene match: 3. There are 15 residues in the CDR3. Germline CDR1 is SGHRS and CDR2 is YFSETQ. The CDR3 coding sequence is TGCGCCAGCAGCCGTACTAGCGGGGGCTCCTACGAGCAGTACTTC. Amino acids: CASSRTSGGSYEQYF. Combining the CDR3 with reference TRBV5-1 and TRBJ2-7 gives the whole variable domain KAGVTQTPRYLIKTRGQQVTLSCSPISGHRSVSWYQQTPGQGLQFLFEYFSETQRNKGNFPGRFSGRQFSNSRSEMNVSTLELGDSALYLCASSRTSGGSYEQYFGPGTRLTVT.

In its sample, this clone was seen a few times. V is TRBV5-4 and J is TRBJ2-7; tentative D call: TRBD1 (6 bases). The germline CDR1 and CDR2 sequences are SGHNT and YYREEE (reference sequence). The V and J ends lost 4 bases and 0 bases respectively, with 14 bases between them. There are 15 residues in the CDR3. CDR3 sequence reads: CASSLGQHSSYEQYF. DNA of the CDR3: TGTGCCAGCAGCCTAGGACAGCACAGCTCCTACGAGCAGTACTTC.

V is TRBV5-5 and J is TRBJ1-6; D may be TRBD1 (6 bases). Germline assignment: CDR1 SGHKS and CDR2 YYEKEE (reference sequence). Trimming cost V 0 bases and J 10 bases, with 11 bases left between them. CDR3 length equals 14 residues. CDR3 sequence reads: CASSLGRGWSPLHF. The DNA for the CDR3 is TGTGCCAGCAGCTTGGGAAGGGGGTGGTCACCCCTCCACTTT.

The CDR3 DNA reads TGTGCCGGAGGAGCACAGGCAGGAGCCACTGAAGCTTTCTTT. As protein: CAGGAQAGATEAFF. The rearrangement links TRBV10-3 to TRBJ1-1; D is perhaps TRBD1 (5 bases). The CDR3 totals 14 residues. V was pared by 11 bases and J by 4 bases, with 20 bases between. Germline V gene data show CDR1 as ENHRY and CDR2 as SYGVKD.

This clone was detected only a few times. V is TRBV29-1 and J is TRBJ2-7; possibly TRBD1 for D (5 bases). The CDR3 totals 12 residues. The V end was cut by 4 bases, the J end by 2 bases, with 9 bases between. From germline, CDR1 is SQVTM and CDR2 ANQGSEA. CDR3 region: CSVGEGAYEQYF. The CDR3 coding sequence is TGCAGCGTTGGCGAAGGGGCCTACGAGCAGTACTTC.

This clone showed up just a few times. The chain links TRBV30 to TRBJ1-2; 9 positions agree with TRBD1. Germline V lookup: CDR1 GTSNPN, CDR2 SVGIG (reference sequence). The CDR3 has 15 residues. Trimming removed 2 bases from V and 2 bases from J; junction bases left unmatched: 6. The CDR3 sequence: CAWSIQGASNYGYTF. For the CDR3, the DNA is TGTGCCTGGAGTATACAGGGGGCTTCAAACTATGGCTACACCTTC.

Only a few counts were recorded for this clone. The germline gene is not matched at one end of the junction; a read error may be the cause. The CDR3 loop reads CASSFLGAPGANVLTF. Here the CDR3 DNA reads TGTGCCAGCAGCTTTTTGGGCGCCCCTGGCGCCAACGTCCTGACTTTC. The chain joins TRBV7-9 to TRBJ2-6; D remains ambiguous. The CDR3 covers 16 residues. Germline assignment: CDR1 SEHNR and CDR2 FQNEAQ (reference sequence).

J is TRBJ1-2 and V is TRBV6-5; 8 positions agree with TRBD1. The CDR3 has 14 residues. The J segment lost 5 bases and the V segment lost 6 bases, leaving 8 bases of the junction unmatched. CDR1 is MNHEY and CDR2 is SVGAGI in the germline V gene. The CDR3 protein is CASRGTGAGYGYTF. The CDR3 DNA sequence: TGTGCCAGCAGGGGGACAGGCGCCGGGTATGGCTACACCTTC.